One T cell receptor (beta chain) is described in this entry. Antigen specificity is unknown. This sample is drawn from a study of blood T cells in healthy people across ages. The use of a sample-barcoded 5' primer and a J-beta primer mix characterized a second PCR of 7 to 11 cycles. TCRdb independently ran MiXCR on the 5' RACE reads; one entry per CDR3 protein. The repertoire holds some 760,000 distinct CDR3 sequences, with roughly 25% as singletons. This CDR3 is built from 15 residues. Germline CDR1 is MNHEY and CDR2 is SMNVEV (reference sequence). Between the trimmed V and J ends, which lost 1 base and 0 bases, there was a span of 7 bases. General study results and limits: Long-lived donors exceeded aged donors in naive CD4+ cells and diversity.

Another study also made use of these data, one on T cells of mothers and their children.

The receptor was derived from a boy aged 5 to 17 in good health. The specimen was blood. V and J are TRBV27 and TRBJ2-1; D is uncertain. In DNA, the CDR3 is TGTGCCAGCAGTTTATTCCTAAGCTCCTACAATGAGCAGTTCTTC. Translation: CASSLFLSSYNEQFF.